Shown below are 14 T cell receptor beta chains from a single sample sequenced in a study of regulatory T cells in long-lasting Graves disease. The authors built TCR beta libraries using iRepertoire HTBI primers and Arm-PCR of CDR3 regions. Via MiXCR, TCRdb re-called the multiplex PCR reads, giving one row per CDR3 protein. The table records hundreds of thousands of distinct CDR3 sequences, about 16% of them present only once. Time point denoted: newly diagnosed GD, antithyroid drugs for less than 3 months. PBMC-derived RNA was used for the TCR library. The sample also formed part of further work on T cells in Graves' hyperthyroidism and ophthalmopathy.

The sample in question was peripheral blood mononuclear cells (PBMCs), obtained at new diagnosis, from a patient treated with antithyroid drugs. These TCRs come from a woman aged 40-65 years with Graves disease.

This clonotype occurred many times. The chain carries TRBV27 and TRBJ1-1; TRBD1 matches at 7 bases. Germline V gene lookup returns CDR1 MNHEY and CDR2 SMNVEV (reference sequence). Unmatched junction bases numbered 11, after V lost 6 bases and J lost 7 bases. The CDR3 sequence is 14 residues long. CDR3: CASSRAGTAFEAFF. The CDR3 DNA is TGTGCCAGCAGCCGAGCCGGGACAGCCTTTGAAGCTTTCTTT.

The chain is built from TRBV6-2 or TRBV6-3 and TRBJ1-2, with 7 bases aligning to TRBD1. The CDR3 loop spans 17 amino acids. Trimming removed 6 bases from V and 3 bases from J; junction bases left unmatched: 16. CDR1 is MNHEY and CDR2 is SVGEGT in the germline V gene. The CDR3 spells CASRQSEGAATHYGYTF. CDR3 nucleotides: TGTGCCAGCAGGCAATCCGAGGGGGCAGCAACTCACTATGGCTACACCTTC.

Notes on this clonotype: Since a much larger clone is just one base distant, this may be a read error. V is TRBV5-1 and J is TRBJ2-3; TRBD2 agrees at 7 bases. The CDR3 length is 18 residues. Germline V gene data show CDR1 as SGHRS and CDR2 as YFSETQ. V lost 1 base and J lost 3; bases outside the gene matches: 14. CDR3 region: CASSLTHPASGGTDTQYF. The CDR3 DNA reads as TGCGCCAGCAGCTTGACCCATCCGGCTAGCGGTGGTACAGATACGCAGTATTTT.

The table lists this clonotype with many counts. The genes are TRBV20-1 and TRBJ1-5; TRBD1 matches at 8 bases. With 3 bases clipped from V and 4 bases from J, the junction kept 5 bases outside the gene matches. The CDR3 covers 14 residues. Germline assignment: CDR1 DFQATT and CDR2 SNEGSKA (reference sequence). CDR3 region: CSASFTGGNQPQHF. CDR3 nucleotides: TGCAGTGCTAGTTTTACAGGGGGTAATCAGCCCCAGCATTTT.

A remark on this clonotype: This may be a read error: a much more frequent sequence differs by one nucleotide. The J gene is TRBJ1-1, the V gene TRBV3-1; D is unresolved. The germline V gene has CDR1 LGHDT and CDR2 YNNKEL (reference sequence). The CDR3 is 13 amino acids. The CDR3 nucleotides read TGTGCCTGCAGCCAAGTTGGGAACACTGAAGCTTTCTTT. The encoded protein is CACSQVGNTEAFF. The full variable domain, in which reference TRBV3-1 and TRBJ1-1 provide the parts outside the CDR3, is DTAVSQTPKYLVTQMGNDKSIKCEQNLGHDTMYWYKQDSKKFLKIMFSYNNKELIINETVPNRFSPKSPDKAHLNLHINSLELGDSAVYFCACSQVGNTEAFFGQGTRLTVV.

The J gene is TRBJ1-2, the V gene TRBV6-1, with D possibly matching TRBD1 (5 bases). The CDR3 has 10 residues. Trimming left V 8 bases short and J 6 bases short, with 7 bases between. CDR1 is MNHNS and CDR2 is SASEGT in the germline V gene. This CDR3 reads CASFRDGYTF. The CDR3 DNA follows: TGTGCCAGCTTCAGGGATGGCTACACCTTC.

This clonotype occurred many times. J is TRBJ1-1 and V is TRBV3-1; tentative D call: TRBD1 (5 bases). CDR3 size: 14 residues. The V gene's germline CDR1 is LGHDT and CDR2 YNNKEL (reference sequence). The V end lost 1 base, the J end lost 6 bases, and 12 bases lay between the germline ends. CDR3 coding DNA: TGTGCCAGCAGCCAAGTGGGCGGGACGGCTGAAGCTTTCTTT. Translated, it gives CASSQVGGTAEAFF.

In its sample, this clonotype was seen a few times. A much larger clone differs from this one at a single base, so this may be a read error. This is likely a read error, given that the CDR3 carries no conserved phenylalanine or tryptophan at its end. The chain joins TRBV30 to TRBJ2-1; D possibly uses TRBD1 or TRBD2 (7 bases each). The CDR3 runs to 14 residues. Per germline, CDR1 GTSNPN and CDR2 SVGIG (reference sequence). Trimming removed 2 bases at V and 8 bases at J, with 16 bases between. In DNA, the CDR3 is TGTGCCTGGAGTCTAGGGGCAGGGGGGGATGAGCAGTTCCTC. It encodes CAWSLGAGGDEQFL.

This chain links TRBV20-1 with TRBJ2-7, with D hard to call. The CDR3 consists of 14 residues. From germline, CDR1 is DFQATT and CDR2 SNEGSKA (reference sequence). Trimming shortened V by 7 bases and J by 2 bases, and 18 bases separated the two germline ends. CDR3 bases: TGCAGTGTTCTCCGGCCAGCCGTTACCTACGAGCAGTACTTC. This codes for CSVLRPAVTYEQYF.

The V gene is TRBV12-3 or TRBV12-4, the J gene TRBJ2-7; D uncertain. Trimming shortened V by 6 bases and J by 0 bases, and 9 bases separated the two germline ends. The CDR3 consists of 13 residues. In DNA, the CDR3 is TGTGCCAGCAGCTCCCCCAGCTCCTACGAGCAGTACTTC. Translation gives CASSSPSSYEQYF.

This clonotype was observed at least ten times. The V call is TRBV20-1, the J call TRBJ2-7, with D tentatively TRBD2 (7 bases). The CDR3 spans 16 residues. Looked up from germline, CDR1 is DFQATT and CDR2 is SNEGSKA (reference sequence). Trimming shortened V by 0 bases and J by 0 bases, and 15 bases separated the two germline ends. CDR3 protein: CSAREGGGGYSYEQYF. The CDR3, as DNA: TGCAGTGCTAGAGAAGGGGGGGGGGGTTACTCCTACGAGCAGTACTTC.

In the case of this clonotype: A read error may be the cause here, since a much bigger clone is one base away. J is TRBJ2-3 and V is TRBV7-9, with 9 bases that match TRBD2. CDR1 SEHNR and CDR2 FQNEAQ come from the germline V gene (reference sequence). The CDR3 has 17 amino acids. The J segment lost 4 bases and the V segment lost 5 bases, leaving 13 bases of the junction unmatched. The chain's CDR3 is CASSQGLPAGGPDTQYF. For the CDR3, the DNA is TGTGCCAGCAGCCAAGGACTCCCAGCGGGGGGCCCAGATACGCAGTATTTT.

This chain joins TRBV6-2 or TRBV6-3 and TRBJ2-5; 7 bases are a match to TRBD1. The CDR3 totals 13 residues. Losses at the gene ends were 8 bases for V and 2 bases for J; bases not matched to a gene: 5. Germline V gene sequence: CDR1 MNHEY, CDR2 SVGEGT. This chain's CDR3 is CASRDSLQETQYF. The CDR3 region has the DNA TGTGCCAGCCGGGACAGCCTTCAAGAGACCCAGTACTTC.

This clonotype was observed many times. J is TRBJ1-1 and V is TRBV20-1; D is unclear. Deletions cut 3 bases from V and 11 bases from J, with 13 bases between. Germline V gene data show CDR1 as DFQATT and CDR2 as SNEGSKA (reference sequence). The length of the CDR3 is 11 residues. CDR3 bases: TGCAGTGCTAGCGGGCCCGGCGGGGCTTTCTTT. Translation gives CSASGPGGAFF.